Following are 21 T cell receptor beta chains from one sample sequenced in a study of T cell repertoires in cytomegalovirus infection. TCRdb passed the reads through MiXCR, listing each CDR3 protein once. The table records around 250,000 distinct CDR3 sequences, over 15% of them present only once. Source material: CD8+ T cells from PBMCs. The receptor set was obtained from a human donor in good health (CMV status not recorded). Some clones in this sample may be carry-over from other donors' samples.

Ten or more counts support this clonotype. The CDR3 DNA reads TGTGCCAGCAGCCTATCAGATCACGGGGCGAACACTGAAGCTTTCTTT. Encoded protein: CASSLSDHGANTEAFF. V gene TRBV7-9 combines with J gene TRBJ1-1; possibly TRBD1 for D (5 bases). Trimming shortened V by 5 bases and J by 1 base, and 17 bases separated the two germline ends. The germline V gene has CDR1 SEHNR and CDR2 FQNEAQ (reference sequence). The CDR3 covers 16 residues. Full variable domain (remainder filled in from reference TRBV7-9 and TRBJ1-1): DTGVSQNPRHKITKRGQNVTFRCDPISEHNRLYWYRQTLGQGPEFLTYFQNEAQLEKSRLLSDRFSAERPKGSFSTLEIQRTEQGDSAMYLCASSLSDHGANTEAFFGQGTRLTVV.

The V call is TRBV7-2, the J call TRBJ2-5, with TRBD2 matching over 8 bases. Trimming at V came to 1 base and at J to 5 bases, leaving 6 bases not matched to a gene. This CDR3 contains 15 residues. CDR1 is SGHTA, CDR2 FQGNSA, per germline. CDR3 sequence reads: CASSLVGTRGETQYF. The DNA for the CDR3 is TGTGCCAGCAGCTTAGTCGGGACTAGGGGCGAGACCCAGTACTTC.

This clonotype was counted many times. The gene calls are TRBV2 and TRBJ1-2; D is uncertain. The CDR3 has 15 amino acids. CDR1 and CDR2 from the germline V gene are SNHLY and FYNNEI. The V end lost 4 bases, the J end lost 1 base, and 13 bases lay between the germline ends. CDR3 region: CASSGGLGRNYGYTF. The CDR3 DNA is TGTGCCAGCAGTGGAGGGCTAGGGCGTAACTATGGCTACACCTTC. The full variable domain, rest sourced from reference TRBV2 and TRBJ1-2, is EPEVTQTPSHQVTQMGQEVILRCVPISNHLYFYWYRQILGQKVEFLVSFYNNEISEKSEIFDDQFSVERPDGSNFTLKIRSTKLEDSAMYFCASSGGLGRNYGYTFGSGTRLTVV.

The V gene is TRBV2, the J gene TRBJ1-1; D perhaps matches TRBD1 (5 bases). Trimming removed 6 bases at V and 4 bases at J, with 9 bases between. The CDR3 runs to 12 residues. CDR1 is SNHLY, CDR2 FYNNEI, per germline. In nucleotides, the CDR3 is TGTGCCAGCAGGACCGACAGCACTGAAGCTTTCTTT. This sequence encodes CASRTDSTEAFF.

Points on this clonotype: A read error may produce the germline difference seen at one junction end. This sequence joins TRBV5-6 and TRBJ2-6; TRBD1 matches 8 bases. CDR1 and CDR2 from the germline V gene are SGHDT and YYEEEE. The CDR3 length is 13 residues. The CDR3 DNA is TGTGCCAGCAGCTCCCGGGACAGGAGACCCGTGTTTTTC. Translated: CASSSRDRRPVFF.

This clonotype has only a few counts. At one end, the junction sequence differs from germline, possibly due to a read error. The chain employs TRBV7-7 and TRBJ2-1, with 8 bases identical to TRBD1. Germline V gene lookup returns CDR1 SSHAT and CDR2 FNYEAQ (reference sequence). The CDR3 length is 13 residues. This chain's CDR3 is CASSLVQGAKEFF. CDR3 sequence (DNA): TGTGCTAGCAGCTTAGTTCAGGGGGCAAAGGAGTTCTTC. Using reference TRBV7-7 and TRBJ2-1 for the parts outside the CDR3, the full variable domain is GAGVSQSPRYKVTKRGQDVTLRCDPISSHATLYWYQQALGQGPEFLTYFNYEAQPDKSGLPSDRFSAERPEGSISTLTIQRTEQRDSAMYRCASSLVQGAKEFFGPGTRLTVL.

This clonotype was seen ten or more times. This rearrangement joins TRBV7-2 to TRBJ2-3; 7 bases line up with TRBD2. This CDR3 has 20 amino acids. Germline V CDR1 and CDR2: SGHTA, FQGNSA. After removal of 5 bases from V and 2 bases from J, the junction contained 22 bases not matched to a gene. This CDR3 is CASSGNTLESRDYLTDTQYF. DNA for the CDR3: TGTGCCAGCAGCGGAAATACCCTCGAGTCCCGGGACTACCTCACAGATACGCAGTATTTT.

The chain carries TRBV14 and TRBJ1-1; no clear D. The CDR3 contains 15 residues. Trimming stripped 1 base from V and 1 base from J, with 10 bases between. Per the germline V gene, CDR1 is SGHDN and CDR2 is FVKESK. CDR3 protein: CASSQGYIWNTEAFF. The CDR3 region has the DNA TGTGCCAGCAGCCAAGGTTACATCTGGAACACTGAAGCTTTCTTT.

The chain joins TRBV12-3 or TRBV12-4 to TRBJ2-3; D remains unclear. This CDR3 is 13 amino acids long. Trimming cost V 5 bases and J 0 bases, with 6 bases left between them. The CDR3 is CASSRDSTDTQYF. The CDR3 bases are TGTGCCAGCAGTCGTGACAGCACAGATACGCAGTATTTT.

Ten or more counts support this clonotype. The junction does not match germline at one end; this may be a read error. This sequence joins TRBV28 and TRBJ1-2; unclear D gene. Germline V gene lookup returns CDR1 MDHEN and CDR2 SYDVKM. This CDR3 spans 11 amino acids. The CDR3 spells CASSSHELRSF. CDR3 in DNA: TGTGCCAGCAGTTCTCATGAGCTAAGGTCCTTC.

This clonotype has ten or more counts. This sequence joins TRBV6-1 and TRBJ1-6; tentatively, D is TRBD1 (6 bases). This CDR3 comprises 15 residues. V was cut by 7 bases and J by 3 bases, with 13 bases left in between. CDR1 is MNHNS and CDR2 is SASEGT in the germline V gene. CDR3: CASTLKGVYNSPLHF. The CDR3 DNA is TGTGCCAGCACCCTGAAGGGGGTCTATAATTCACCCCTCCACTTT.

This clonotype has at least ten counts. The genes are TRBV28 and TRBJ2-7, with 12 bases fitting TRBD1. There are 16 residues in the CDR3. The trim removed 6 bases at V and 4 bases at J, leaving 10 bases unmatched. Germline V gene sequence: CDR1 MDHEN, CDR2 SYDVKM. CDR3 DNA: TGTGCCAGCAGCCCCCGGGACAGGGGGCCTGGGTACGAGCAGTACTTC. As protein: CASSPRDRGPGYEQYF. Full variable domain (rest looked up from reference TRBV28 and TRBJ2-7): DVKVTQSSRYLVKRTGEKVFLECVQDMDHENMFWYRQDPGLGLRLIYFSYDVKMKEKGDIPEGYSVSREKKERFSLILESASTNQTSMYLCASSPRDRGPGYEQYFGPGTRLTVT.

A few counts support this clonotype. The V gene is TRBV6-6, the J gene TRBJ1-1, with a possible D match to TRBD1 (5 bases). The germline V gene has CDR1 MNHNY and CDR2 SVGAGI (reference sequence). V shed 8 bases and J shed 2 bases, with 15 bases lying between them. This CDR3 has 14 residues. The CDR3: CASQTPGANTEAFF. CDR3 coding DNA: TGTGCCAGCCAAACCCCCGGGGCAAACACTGAAGCTTTCTTT.

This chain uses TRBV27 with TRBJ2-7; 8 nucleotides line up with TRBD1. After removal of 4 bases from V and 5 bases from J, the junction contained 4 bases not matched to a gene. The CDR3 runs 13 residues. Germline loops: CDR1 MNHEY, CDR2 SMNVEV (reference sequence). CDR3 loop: CASSSRTGHEQYF. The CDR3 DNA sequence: TGTGCCAGCAGTTCTCGGACAGGGCACGAGCAGTACTTC.

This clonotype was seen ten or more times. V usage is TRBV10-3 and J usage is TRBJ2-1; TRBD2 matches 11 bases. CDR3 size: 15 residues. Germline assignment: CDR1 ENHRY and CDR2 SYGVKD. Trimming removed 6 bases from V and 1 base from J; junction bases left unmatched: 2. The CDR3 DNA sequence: TGTGCCATCAGGGGGACTAGCGGTTCCTACAATGAGCAGTTCTTC. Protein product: CAIRGTSGSYNEQFF.

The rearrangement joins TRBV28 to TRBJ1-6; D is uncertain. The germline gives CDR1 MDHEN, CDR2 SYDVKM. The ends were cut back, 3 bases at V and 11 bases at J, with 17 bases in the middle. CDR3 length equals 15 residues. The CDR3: CASSLSQRRRAPLHF. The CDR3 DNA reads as TGTGCCAGCAGTTTGTCCCAGCGAAGGAGGGCACCCCTCCACTTT.

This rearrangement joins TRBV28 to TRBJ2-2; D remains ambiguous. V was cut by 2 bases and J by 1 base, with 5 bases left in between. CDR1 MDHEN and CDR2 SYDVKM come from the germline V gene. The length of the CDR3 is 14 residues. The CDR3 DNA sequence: TGTGCCAGCAGTTTAGCGGTGAACACCGGGGAGCTGTTTTTT. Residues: CASSLAVNTGELFF. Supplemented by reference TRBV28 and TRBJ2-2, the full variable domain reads DVKVTQSSRYLVKRTGEKVFLECVQDMDHENMFWYRQDPGLGLRLIYFSYDVKMKEKGDIPEGYSVSREKKERFSLILESASTNQTSMYLCASSLAVNTGELFFGEGSRLTVL.

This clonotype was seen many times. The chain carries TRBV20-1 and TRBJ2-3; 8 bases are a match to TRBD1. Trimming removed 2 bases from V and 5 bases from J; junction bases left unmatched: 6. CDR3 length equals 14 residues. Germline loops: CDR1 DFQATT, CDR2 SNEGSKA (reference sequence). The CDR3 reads CSARWGTGVDTQYF. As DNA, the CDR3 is TGCAGTGCTAGATGGGGGACAGGTGTAGATACGCAGTATTTT.

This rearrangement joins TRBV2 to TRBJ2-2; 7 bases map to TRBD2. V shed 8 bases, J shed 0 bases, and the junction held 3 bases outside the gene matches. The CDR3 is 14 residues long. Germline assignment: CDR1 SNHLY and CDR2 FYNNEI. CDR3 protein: CASRGVPNTGELFF. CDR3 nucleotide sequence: TGTGCCAGCCGGGGGGTCCCGAACACCGGGGAGCTGTTTTTT.

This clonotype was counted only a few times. Here the CDR3 reads CASSYGDIQYF. The CDR3 DNA follows: TGTGCCAGCAGTTACGGGGACATTCAGTACTTC. The rearrangement links TRBV6-6 to TRBJ2-4; no clear D. From germline, CDR1 is MNHNY and CDR2 SVGAGI (reference sequence). Trimming removed 2 bases from V and 8 bases from J, with 4 bases in between. This CDR3 contains 11 residues.

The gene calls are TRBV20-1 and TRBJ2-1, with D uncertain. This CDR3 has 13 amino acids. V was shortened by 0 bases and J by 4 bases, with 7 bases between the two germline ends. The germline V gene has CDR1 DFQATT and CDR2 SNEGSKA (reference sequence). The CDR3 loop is CSAREASYNEQFF. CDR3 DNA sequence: TGCAGTGCTAGAGAGGCCAGTTACAATGAGCAGTTCTTC.